Below are 14 T cell receptor beta chains sequenced from a single sample in a study of blood T cell repertoires in COVID-19. TCRdb's copy holds only in-frame clones and misses some; the assay was immunoSEQ multiplex PCR. This sample has about 52,000 clones, with approximately 83% found just once. Input material: peripheral blood. The receptors stem from a man between 65 and 85 years old with active COVID-19.

The chain is built from TRBV9 and TRBJ2-5, with 8 nucleotides matching TRBD2. Germline values: CDR1 SGDLS, CDR2 YYNGEE. The CDR3 totals 16 residues. V trimming: 0 bases; J trimming: 2 bases; junction bases outside the gene matches: 6. CDR3 coding DNA: TGTGCCAGCAGCGTAGATCCCAGCGGGGGACAAGAGACCCAGTACTTC. Residues: CASSVDPSGGQETQYF.

The chain couples TRBV7-6 to TRBJ2-7, with TRBD1 matching over 7 bases. Germline trimming cut 5 bases from V and 2 bases from J; bases unmatched to any gene: 9. Germline V lookup: CDR1 SGHVS, CDR2 FNYEAQ. This CDR3 spans 15 amino acids. CDR3 DNA sequence: TGTGCCAGCAGCGTGACACGACAGGGCGCCTACGAGCAGTACTTC. Its translation: CASSVTRQGAYEQYF.

The J gene is TRBJ2-5, the V gene TRBV20-1; D is uncertain. The germline CDR1 and CDR2 sequences are DFQATT and SNEGSKA (reference sequence). V was trimmed by 3 bases and J by 2 bases, leaving 10 bases between them. The CDR3 length is 13 residues. The CDR3 is CSASEWQQETQYF. CDR3 bases: TGCAGTGCTAGTGAGTGGCAGCAAGAGACCCAGTACTTC.

V gene TRBV3-1 (or the pseudogene TRBV3-2) combines with J gene TRBJ2-4; perhaps TRBD2 as D (6 bases). The CDR3 is 17 residues long. Germline values: CDR1 LGHDT, CDR2 YNNKEL (reference sequence). Trimming stripped 4 bases from V and 1 base from J, with 17 bases between. The CDR3 reads CASSRGDSGSAKNIQYF. DNA of the CDR3: TGTGCCAGCAGCCGGGGGGACTCAGGGTCGGCCAAAAACATTCAGTACTTC.

This clone was counted only a few times. The V gene is TRBV6-1, the J gene TRBJ1-6; a possible D gene is TRBD1 (6 bases). The CDR3 has 14 amino acids. Trimming removed 2 bases from V and 6 bases from J, with 8 bases in between. Germline V gene sequence: CDR1 MNHNS, CDR2 SASEGT. CDR3 DNA: TGTGCCAGCAGTGAACAGGGGACTAATTCACCCCTCCACTTT. Its protein is CASSEQGTNSPLHF.

This clone has a single count. This chain uses TRBV5-5 with TRBJ1-1; D not resolved. Germline V lookup: CDR1 SGHKS, CDR2 YYEKEE (reference sequence). V gave up 0 bases and J gave up 1 base, with 7 bases separating them. The CDR3 sequence is 14 residues long. CDR3 region: CASSLGQANTEAFF. CDR3 in DNA: TGTGCCAGCAGCTTGGGGCAGGCGAACACTGAAGCTTTCTTT.

CDR3 sequence reads: CASSPTSGGYTQYF. CDR3 nucleotide sequence: TGTGCCAGCAGCCCCACCAGCGGGGGATATACGCAGTATTTT. The V call is TRBV11-2, the J call TRBJ2-3, with 8 bases fitting TRBD2. In germline, CDR1 is SGHAT, CDR2 FQNNGV. The CDR3 totals 14 residues. V dropped 5 bases and J dropped 7; count of bases not matched to a gene: 8.

The chain has TRBV27 and TRBJ1-4; D perhaps matches TRBD1 (6 bases). The CDR3 is 15 residues long. V was pared by 5 bases and J by 4 bases, with 14 bases between. The germline V gene has CDR1 MNHEY and CDR2 SMNVEV (reference sequence). The CDR3, as DNA: TGTGCCAGCAGTCCCGCCGACAGGAGTAATGAAAAACTGTTTTTT. Translated, it gives CASSPADRSNEKLFF.

V usage is TRBV3-1 (or the pseudogene TRBV3-2) and J usage is TRBJ1-2; D perhaps matches TRBD1 (5 bases). With 2 bases removed from V and 2 bases from J, the gap between germline ends came to 12 bases. The CDR3 runs 15 residues. CDR1 is LGHDT, CDR2 YNNKEL, per germline (reference sequence). CDR3 sequence: CASSQSPQGNYGYTF. CDR3 DNA: TGTGCCAGCAGCCAAAGTCCGCAGGGAAACTATGGCTACACCTTC.

This chain joins TRBV19 and TRBJ1-3, with no clear D. Germline-derived CDR1 and CDR2 are LNHDA and SQIVND (reference sequence). This CDR3 region has 14 residues. The V gene lost 6 bases and the J gene lost 0 bases, with 9 bases spanning the gap. The CDR3 DNA follows: TGTGCCAGTAGGTCCCCCTCCTCTGGAAACACCATATATTTT. This translates into CASRSPSSGNTIYF.

The rearrangement joins TRBV2 to TRBJ2-4; possibly TRBD1 for D (5 bases). Trimming removed 4 bases from V and 0 bases from J, with 13 bases in between. Germline V gene sequence: CDR1 SNHLY, CDR2 FYNNEI. This CDR3 comprises 16 residues. Written as DNA, the CDR3 is TGTGCCAGCAGTGGACAGCTCCTTATAGCCAAAAACATTCAGTACTTC. Translating it yields CASSGQLLIAKNIQYF. The variable domain in full, with the rest retrieved from reference TRBV2 and TRBJ2-4, is EPEVTQTPSHQVTQMGQEVILRCVPISNHLYFYWYRQILGQKVEFLVSFYNNEISEKSEIFDDQFSVERPDGSNFTLKIRSTKLEDSAMYFCASSGQLLIAKNIQYFGAGTRLSVL.

The V gene is TRBV6-1, the J gene TRBJ2-7; the D gene is possibly TRBD2 (6 bases). V lost 2 bases, J lost 1 base, and 6 bases lay in between. The CDR3 spans 13 residues. CDR1 MNHNS and CDR2 SASEGT come from the germline V gene. CDR3 sequence reads: CASSERGSYEQYF. For the CDR3, the DNA is TGTGCCAGCAGTGAACGGGGGTCCTACGAGCAGTACTTC.

This clone was detected only a few times. The chain combines TRBV9 with TRBJ1-5, with 7 positions matching TRBD1. In germline, CDR1 is SGDLS, CDR2 YYNGEE. The ends lost 0 bases at V and 5 bases at J; junction bases unmatched: 8. The CDR3 loop spans 16 amino acids. This chain's CDR3 is CASSVGGQEADQPQHF. The CDR3 bases are TGTGCCAGCAGCGTAGGTGGACAGGAGGCGGATCAGCCCCAGCATTTT.

The chain recombines TRBV20-1 with TRBJ1-5; 7 nucleotides match TRBD1. Per the germline V gene, CDR1 is DFQATT and CDR2 is SNEGSKA (reference sequence). Trimming took 3 bases from V and 9 from J; bases not matched to a gene: 11. The CDR3 is 14 residues long. The CDR3: CSASKGDSGSPQHF. CDR3 in DNA: TGCAGTGCTAGTAAGGGGGACAGCGGTTCGCCCCAGCATTTT.